The present entry profiles one T cell receptor beta chain with its context. Distinct nucleotide sequences in the sample also encode this CDR3. Original methodology: Nucleated cell counts were estimated from reference gene primer amplification. Here immunoSEQ multiplex PCR was the method, and the copy in TCRdb shows in-frame clones only, minus some. V, J and clone size are those of that table, while D and trimming were read from the DNA. The table includes 190,000 or so clones, about 81% detected once. CDR1 SGHRS and CDR2 YFSETQ come from the germline V gene. V shed 0 bases and J shed 4 bases, with 10 bases lying between them. This CDR3 is built from 14 residues. These data belong to a study of blood T cell repertoires in COVID-19. Study summary: Samples representing acute and convalescent COVID-19 were sourced from the United States, Italy and Spain. PBMCs, B-cell-depleted T cells, or T cells were the source of the cDNA or gDNA that made up the material.

This chain joins TRBV5-1 and TRBJ1-2, with TRBD1 as a possible D gene (5 bases). Specimen: peripheral blood. The clonotype comes from an elderly woman with COVID-19, enrolled during active disease. Written as DNA, the CDR3 is TGCGCCAGCAGCTTGGGGCAGGGCGTCTATGGCTACACCTTC. Protein sequence: CASSLGQGVYGYTF.